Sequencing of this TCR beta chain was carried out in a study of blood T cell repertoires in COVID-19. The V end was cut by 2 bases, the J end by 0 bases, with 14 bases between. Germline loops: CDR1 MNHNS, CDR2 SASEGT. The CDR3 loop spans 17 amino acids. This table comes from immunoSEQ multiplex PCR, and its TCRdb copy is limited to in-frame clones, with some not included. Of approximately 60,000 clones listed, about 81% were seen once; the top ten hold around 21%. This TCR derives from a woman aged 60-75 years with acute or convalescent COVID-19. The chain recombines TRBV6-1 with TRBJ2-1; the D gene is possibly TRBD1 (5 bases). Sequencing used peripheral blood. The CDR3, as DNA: TGTGCCAGCAGTGAAAGGGGTGCAGGCAGCTCCTACAATGAGCAGTTCTTC. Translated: CASSERGAGSSYNEQFF.